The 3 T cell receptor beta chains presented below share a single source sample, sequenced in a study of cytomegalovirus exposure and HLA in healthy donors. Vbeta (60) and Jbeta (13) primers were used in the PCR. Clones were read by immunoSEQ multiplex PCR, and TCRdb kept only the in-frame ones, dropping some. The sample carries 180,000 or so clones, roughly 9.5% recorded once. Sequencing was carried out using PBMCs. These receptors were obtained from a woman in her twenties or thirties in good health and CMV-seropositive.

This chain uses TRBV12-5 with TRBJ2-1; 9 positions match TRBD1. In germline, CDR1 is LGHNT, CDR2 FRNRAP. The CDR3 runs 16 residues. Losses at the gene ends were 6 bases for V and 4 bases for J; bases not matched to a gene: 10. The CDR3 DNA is TGTGCTAGTGGCGGACGTACAGGGGGCTTATACAATGAGCAGTTCTTC. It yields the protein CASGGRTGGLYNEQFF.

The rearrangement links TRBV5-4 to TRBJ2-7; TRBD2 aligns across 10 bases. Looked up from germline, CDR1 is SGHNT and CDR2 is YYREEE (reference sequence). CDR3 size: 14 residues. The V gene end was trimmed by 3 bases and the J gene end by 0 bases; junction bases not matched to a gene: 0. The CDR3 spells CASSSSGSSYEQYF. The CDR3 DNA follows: TGTGCCAGCAGCTCTAGCGGGAGCTCCTACGAGCAGTACTTC.

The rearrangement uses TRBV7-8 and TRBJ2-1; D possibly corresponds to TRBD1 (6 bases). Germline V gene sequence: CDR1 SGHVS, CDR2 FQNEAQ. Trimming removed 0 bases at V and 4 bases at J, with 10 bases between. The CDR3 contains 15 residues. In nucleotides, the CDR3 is TGTGCCAGCAGCTTAGCCAGGGGCCAGTACAATGAGCAGTTCTTC. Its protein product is CASSLARGQYNEQFF. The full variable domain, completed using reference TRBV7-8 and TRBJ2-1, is GAGVSQSPRYKVAKRGQDVALRCDPISGHVSLFWYQQALGQGPEFLTYFQNEAQLDKSGLPSDRFFAERPEGSVSTLKIQRTQQEDSAVYLCASSLARGQYNEQFFGPGTRLTVL.